This entry concerns a single TCR beta chain. Its specificity is not known. The data stem from a study of CD8 T cells in ankylosing spondylitis. Study results and limitations: For ankylosing spondylitis blood, a TCR beta motif of roughly 8 highly homologous variants appeared characteristic. A number of the motif variants had already been described in reactive arthritis synovial fluid and blood. Clones linked to the disease showed a CD8+ phenotype. They occurred at relatively low frequencies in peripheral blood.

With V trimmed by 1 base and J by 7 bases, 10 bases remained unmatched. The CDR3 is made up of 16 amino acids. TCRdb independently ran MiXCR on the 5' RACE reads; one entry per CDR3 protein. The table records 750,000 to 850,000 distinct CDR3 sequences, 12% of them present only once. The sequence was collected from a male donor with ankylosing spondylitis. The sample comprised blood, either unsorted or a sorted T cell fraction (not recorded which). J is TRBJ2-1 and V is TRBV12-3 or TRBV12-4; 7 nucleotides align to TRBD2. The CDR3 sequence is CASSLVRSSGRNEQFF. The CDR3 coding sequence is TGTGCCAGCAGTTTAGTTAGGTCTAGCGGACGGAATGAGCAGTTCTTC.